The present T cell receptor (beta chain) was sequenced within a study of CD8 T cells in Susac syndrome (dated by TCRdb to between 2019 and 2020). With respect to the entire study: Whether CD8+ T cell activation and differentiation in Susac syndrome was antigen driven was tested using repertoire sequencing. The study compared CD8+ T cell repertoire clonality among around 11 healthy donors, around 14 Susac syndrome patients and some 16 multiple sclerosis patients. Beyond this particular receptor, the publication reports: The number of individuals in the TCR sequencing and HLA analysis was acknowledged as relatively small.

V is shortened by 2 bases, J by 14 bases, and the region joining them spans 10 bases. Reading from cysteine to phenylalanine, the CDR3 counts 11 amino acids. Of the read, only the CDR3 DNA is kept; its 33 bases are in frame from base 1. CDR1 and CDR2 (MNHEY, SMNVEV) derive from the germline V gene (reference sequence). RNA was extracted using the RNeasy kit, and roughly 0.45 to 1 microgram was reverse transcribed with random hexamers. The immunoSEQ multiplex PCR assay, which covers 54 Vbeta and 13 Jbeta segments, was used to amplify TCR beta CDR3 regions. To correct PCR amplification bias, a synthetic template baseline was used for both primer optimization and computational correction. The authors processed their data as follows. Reads were annotated to V, D and J genes per IMGT and analyzed with immunoSEQ Analyzer, keeping only productive sequences. Clonality was computed as one minus Shannon entropy normalized by log2 of the number of productive unique sequences. For each patient and control, public and private clones were evaluated among the 100 most prevalent clones. A clone was defined as Susac-specific if it was absent from the healthy and MS cohorts, from some 1,100 published viral clones and from other ImmuneACCESS disease sequences. Using fastp trimming at Q25 and MiXCR clonotype assembly, TCRdb reanalyzed the public sequencing data and kept in-frame beta chains. A single entry per CDR3 protein holds the most common genes and DNA from its merged rows. The V and J calls shown here were made by TCRdb, not taken from the authors' results. In all, the sample holds about 280,000 distinct CDR3 sequences, and 70% to 90% of those were seen once. The ten largest clones add up to 0.11% of the sample.

The count of this clonotype is one. Its antigen is currently not known. No much larger clone is present one base from it, and per-base qualities are unavailable. One read gives only weak evidence. Peripheral blood CD8+ and CD4+ T cells from healthy donors, Susac syndrome patients and multiple sclerosis patients were profiled by high-throughput TCR beta sequencing. The multiple sclerosis controls were treatment-naive patients who had stable or active relapsing-remitting disease and met the revised McDonald criteria. Bulk CD8+ and CD4+ T cells were purified by magnetic negative isolation, while CD8+ TEMRA cells were enriched using FACS. Blood was drawn into EDTA tubes, processed within 24 hours, and PBMCs were isolated by density gradient centrifugation. PBMCs destined for TCR sequencing were cryopreserved in liquid nitrogen and later thawed in a 37 °C water bath. The sorted or isolated CD4+, CD8+ and CD8+ TEMRA cells reached a purity of at least 90%.

Specimen: CD8+ T cells from PBMCs. This TCR came from a human donor with multiple sclerosis. This receptor chain uses TRBV27 and TRBJ2-1, and perhaps TRBD2 as D gene, on 5 matching bases. The CDR3 protein: CASSLGDGEFF. Here is the DNA: TGTGCCAGCAGTTTAGGAGACGGGGAGTTCTTC.